Sequencing of this T cell receptor beta chain was carried out in a study of T cell responses to AZD1222 COVID-19 vaccine. Overall study results and limits: Baseline serostatus was positive in only a handful of AZD1222 recipients. There were mostly white British donors and more females than males, and clonal diversity was possibly underestimated.

Assay: immunoSEQ multiplex PCR; the TCRdb copy retains only in-frame clones and omits some. The sample shows about 150,000 clones, 85% to 90% of them seen only once. Remarks on this clone: Its antigen is still unknown.

CDR1 is KGHSH and CDR2 is LQKENI in the germline V gene. CDR3 length equals 13 residues. V shed 6 bases and J shed 0 bases, with 9 bases lying between them. The sequenced sample was peripheral blood, obtained on day 0 of MenACWY control vaccination. The clonotype originates from an adult in good health. The chain links TRBV18 to TRBJ2-7, with D unresolved. For the CDR3, the DNA is TGTGCCAGCTCGATCGCAATCTCCTACGAGCAGTACTTC. Its protein is CASSIAISYEQYF. Full variable domain (missing parts from reference TRBV18 and TRBJ2-7): NAGVMQNPRHLVRRRGQEARLRCSPMKGHSHVYWYRQLPEEGLKFMVYLQKENIIDESGMPKERFSAEFPKEGPSILRIQQVVRGDSAAYFCASSIAISYEQYFGPGTRLTVT.